This T cell receptor beta chain was documented in a study of blood T cells in healthy people across ages (dated by TCRdb to the mid-2010s). For the wider study: In model experiments, template switching captured roughly one uniquely barcoded TCR beta cDNA molecule for every two T cells. Using deep sequencing normalized with unique cDNA molecular identifiers, the study measured how TCR beta repertoire diversity changes with age. The donors were divided into four age groups: young (average around 16 years), middle-aged (around 41), aged (about 62) and long-lived (82). To avoid experimental bias, donors of different ages were spread randomly across the sequencing lanes. Two additional independent replicas of 1 million unique cDNA reads from the same blood draw were analyzed for two donors (one aged 18 to 30 and one aged 80 or older).

The germline V gene (reference sequence) specifies MNHEY as CDR1 and SMNVEV as CDR2. V lost 8 bases and J lost 2 bases, and the count of bases not matched to a germline gene is 7. Counted from cysteine to phenylalanine, this CDR3 has 15 amino acids. Of all the DNA, just the CDR3 is kept, 45 bases in frame from base 1. The protocol used for the library was 5' RACE. For sequencing, an Illumina HiSeq 2500 was employed. A second PCR of about 6 to 11 cycles was performed with a sample-barcoded 5' primer and a J-beta primer mix. A template-switch 5' adaptor carrying 12 random nucleotides introduced a unique molecular identifier onto each TCR beta cDNA molecule. Each sample yielded at least 2.5 million CDR3-containing paired-end reads. The Mint cDNA synthesis kit, primed by a TRBC-specific oligonucleotide, was used to synthesize first-strand cDNA from all RNA. After uracil-DNA glycosylase treatment, a first 18-cycle PCR used universal primers M1SS and BC2_uni_R on all cDNA. The authors' analysis ran thus. For normalization, 1 million high-quality reads were randomly selected from each sample, with every read carrying a distinct molecular identifier. Reads sharing molecular identifiers were discarded rather than binned into consensus sequences. CDR3 identification, clonotype clustering and error correction used MiTCR with a Q25 quality threshold and the strictest error-elimination algorithm. A nonparametric unseen species model with Euler transformation was used to estimate lower-bound total TCR beta diversity. The public reads were run again by TCRdb, first through fastp at Q25 and then through MiXCR, and only productive beta chains were kept. Entries that share a CDR3 protein sequence are merged under the most common genes and DNA. TCRdb, not the original authors, processed these V and J calls. The sample table contains roughly 900,000 distinct CDR3 sequences; only one count was recorded for 40% to 60% of them. 13% of the sample is taken by the ten largest.

The paper as a whole reports these results and caveats: Total diversity estimates from one million sequenced T cells were considered lower bounds and underestimates. Donor CMV infection status was unknown, potentially confounding age-related changes in expanded clonotypes. The percentage of naive T cells measured by flow cytometry correlated strongly with observed TCR beta diversity. The long-lived group showed more naive CD4+ T cells, fewer expanded clones and increased TCR diversity than the aged group, suggesting age selection. As age increased, observed TCR beta diversity per million T cells dropped in a roughly linear way, and a significant reduction was already evident by age 40. Conclusive comparison of naive and antigen-experienced compartments was prevented by the profiling of bulk unsorted PBMCs.

The donors were some 39 Caucasian individuals from Russia, aged roughly 6 to 100 years, who were systemically healthy. Each donor gave roughly 9.5 milliliters of peripheral blood, collected into EDTA-treated Vacutainer tubes. Ficoll-Paque density-gradient centrifugation was used to isolate PBMCs, with at least 6 million per sample. Trizol reagent was used to extract total RNA from PBMCs, with at least 6 micrograms per sample. For every donor, an aliquot of PBMCs went through flow cytometry to measure the percentages of naive CD45RAhigh/CD27high T cells. On this clonotype itself: Its antigen remains unidentified. It has no much larger one-base neighbor in the sample; base qualities were not kept.

Sequenced input: blood. The TCR sequence derives from a man younger than 40 in good health. The chain is assembled from TRBV27 and TRBJ2-3, and 10 bases in between align with TRBD2. The CDR3 amino acid sequence is: CASGKAGGNTDTQYF. DNA sequence: TGTGCCAGCGGCAAAGCGGGGGGGAACACAGATACGCAGTATTTT.